These 22 T cell receptor beta chains were sequenced from one sample in a study of siplizumab effects on memory and regulatory T cells. This table comes from immunoSEQ multiplex PCR, and its TCRdb copy is limited to in-frame clones, with some not included. The data contain 50,000 to 60,000 clones, roughly nine tenths of them singletons. Sequenced: naive CD8+ T cells sorted from blood. The source of these receptors is a human donor in good health.

The V call is TRBV7-8, the J call TRBJ2-7; TRBD2 might be the D (5 bases). This CDR3 has 12 residues. The V gene's germline CDR1 is SGHVS and CDR2 FQNEAQ. The ends were cut back, 5 bases at V and 4 bases at J, with 9 bases in the middle. The CDR3 sequence: CASSPGSYEQYF. The CDR3 nucleotides are TGTGCCAGCAGCCCGGGGTCGTACGAGCAGTACTTC.

V gene TRBV14 combines with J gene TRBJ2-7, with unresolved D. V lost 5 bases and J 2 bases, leaving 16 bases between the germline ends. Germline V gene sequence: CDR1 SGHDN, CDR2 FVKESK. The CDR3 contains 15 residues. In DNA, the CDR3 is TGTGCCAGCAGCGAAAGAAGGGTAGCCGCCTACGAGCAGTACTTC. It encodes CASSERRVAAYEQYF.

V usage is TRBV30 and J usage is TRBJ2-7, with 7 bases identical to TRBD1. The V gene's germline CDR1 is GTSNPN and CDR2 SVGIG (reference sequence). V lost 0 bases to trimming and J lost 0 bases; unmatched junction nucleotides: 8. The CDR3 is made up of 16 amino acids. CDR3 nucleotide sequence: TGTGCCTGGAGTGTACCCGGGGCAGGGGGCTCCTACGAGCAGTACTTC. Translation gives CAWSVPGAGGSYEQYF.

J is TRBJ1-1 and V is TRBV27; TRBD1 agrees at 9 bases. The ends lost 4 bases at V and 4 bases at J; junction bases unmatched: 7. CDR3 length equals 15 residues. Per the germline V gene, CDR1 is MNHEY and CDR2 is SMNVEV (reference sequence). The CDR3 here is CASSWGTGIGTEAFF. The DNA of the CDR3 is TGTGCCAGCAGTTGGGGGACAGGGATCGGCACTGAAGCTTTCTTT.

This clone was picked up one time. The V and J genes are TRBV2 and TRBJ2-7; D remains unclear. This CDR3 is 20 amino acids long. CDR1 SNHLY and CDR2 FYNNEI come from the germline V gene. V shed 2 bases and J shed 3 bases, with 29 bases lying between them. CDR3 protein: CASSETTPFLLPGRHYEQYF. The CDR3 bases are TGTGCCAGCAGTGAAACAACACCCTTCCTACTTCCGGGCCGACACTACGAGCAGTACTTC.

The rearrangement uses TRBV21-1 and TRBJ2-7; the DNA was not compared with TRBD2, the D call given in the table. TRBV21-1 is a listed pseudogene. The CDR3 totals 16 residues. This CDR3 reads CASSKDRSGTRDEQYF. The CDR3 DNA reads TGTGCCAGCAGCAAAGATAGGAGCGGGACTCGGGACGAGCAGTACTTC.

The V call is TRBV6-1, the J call TRBJ1-1; perhaps TRBD1 as D (5 bases). Trimming cost V 8 bases and J 4 bases, with 11 bases left between them. The germline CDR1 and CDR2 sequences are MNHNS and SASEGT. CDR3 length: 12 amino acids. This chain's CDR3 is CASSTGGTEAFF. The CDR3 DNA sequence: TGTGCCAGCTCCACCGGGGGCACTGAAGCTTTCTTT.

The chain has TRBV9 and TRBJ2-1; D remains unclear. There are 14 residues in the CDR3. Germline V lookup: CDR1 SGDLS, CDR2 YYNGEE. The V end was cut by 0 bases, the J end by 2 bases, with 6 bases between. In DNA, the CDR3 is TGTGCCAGCAGCGTAGGGGCCCCCTACAATGAGCAGTTCTTC. As protein: CASSVGAPYNEQFF.

This chain links TRBV25-1 with TRBJ1-1; D unclear. CDR3 length equals 11 residues. Trimming removed 3 bases from V and 3 bases from J, with 2 bases in between. Germline-derived CDR1 and CDR2 are MGHDK and SYGVNS. The CDR3 nucleotides are TGTGCCAGCAGTGATTACACTGAAGCTTTCTTT. Its protein is CASSDYTEAFF.

The chain joins TRBV2 to TRBJ1-3; tentatively, D is TRBD1 (5 bases). With 8 bases removed from V and 4 bases from J, the gap between germline ends came to 12 bases. Germline values: CDR1 SNHLY, CDR2 FYNNEI. The CDR3 spans 13 residues. CDR3 DNA: TGTGCCAGCTCCGGGGGATACGGAAACACCATATATTTT. Its translation is CASSGGYGNTIYF. The whole variable domain, filled in from reference TRBV2 and TRBJ1-3, reads EPEVTQTPSHQVTQMGQEVILRCVPISNHLYFYWYRQILGQKVEFLVSFYNNEISEKSEIFDDQFSVERPDGSNFTLKIRSTKLEDSAMYFCASSGGYGNTIYFGEGSWLTVV.

V gene TRBV2 combines with J gene TRBJ1-1; no clear D gene. V was clipped by 8 bases and J by 8 bases, with 6 bases between them. CDR1 and CDR2 (germline): SNHLY, FYNNEI. The CDR3 has 9 residues. In nucleotides, the CDR3 is TGTGCCAGCGGAGGGGAAGCTTTCTTT. Amino acids: CASGGEAFF.

The chain is built from TRBV5-4 and TRBJ2-3; D not certain. Germline V gene sequence: CDR1 SGHNT, CDR2 YYREEE (reference sequence). Between the trimmed V and J ends, which lost 4 bases and 4 bases, there was a span of 10 bases. The CDR3 is 13 residues long. The DNA of the CDR3 is TGTGCCAGCAGCAACCCACACCCAGATACGCAGTATTTT. Translated: CASSNPHPDTQYF.

This rearrangement joins TRBV6-5 to TRBJ1-5; D gene unclear. The CDR3 sequence is 14 residues long. Trimming took 6 bases from V and 0 from J, leaving 9 bases between them. The germline V gene has CDR1 MNHEY and CDR2 SVGAGI. Here the CDR3 DNA reads TGTGCCAGCAGCACGGAGGGTAGCAATCAGCCCCAGCATTTT. This encodes CASSTEGSNQPQHF.

The V call is TRBV4-2, the J call TRBJ1-2; tentative D call: TRBD1 (5 bases). Germline V gene sequence: CDR1 LGHNA, CDR2 YNFKEQ. The CDR3 extends over 15 amino acids. V lost 8 bases and J lost 0, with 16 bases in between. The CDR3 DNA sequence: TGTGCCAGCTTACCCGGACAAACTACTAACTATGGCTACACCTTC. It encodes CASLPGQTTNYGYTF.

The genes are TRBV19 and TRBJ2-7; D may match TRBD1 or TRBD2 (5 bases each). CDR3 length: 13 amino acids. Trimming pared 9 bases from V and 0 bases from J, leaving 12 bases between. CDR1 is LNHDA, CDR2 SQIVND, per germline (reference sequence). CDR3 nucleotide sequence: TGTGCCAGCTCCCTGGGGGTCTCCTACGAGCAGTACTTC. Translated, it gives CASSLGVSYEQYF.

The CDR3 DNA follows: TGTGCCAGCAGCCCCCCGGACAGAGCATCCTACGAGCAGTACTTC. Translated: CASSPPDRASYEQYF. V is TRBV14 and J is TRBJ2-7; D might be TRBD1 (6 bases). Deletions cut 4 bases from V and 1 base from J, with 14 bases between. Germline CDR1 SGHDN, CDR2 FVKESK. This CDR3 has 15 residues.

This chain joins TRBV25-1 and TRBJ1-1; possible D gene TRBD1, 5 bases. CDR1 and CDR2 (germline): MGHDK, SYGVNS. The CDR3 runs 13 residues. V shed 2 bases and J shed 1 base, with 5 bases lying between them. CDR3 sequence reads: CASSEGANTEAFF. The CDR3 DNA reads as TGTGCCAGCAGTGAAGGGGCGAACACTGAAGCTTTCTTT.

The chain employs TRBV4-1 and TRBJ1-1, with TRBD1 matching 10 bases. Per the germline V gene, CDR1 is MGHRA and CDR2 is YSYEKL. Trimming took 1 base from V and 6 from J; bases not matched to a gene: 2. This CDR3 contains 14 residues. The CDR3 DNA sequence: TGCGCCAGCAGCCAAGGGGGGACAGGGGCTGAAGCTTTCTTT. Protein: CASSQGGTGAEAFF.

The chain uses TRBV5-8 and TRBJ1-1, with a weak D call TRBD1 (6 bases). Trimming took 4 bases from V and 0 from J, leaving 16 bases between them. CDR3 size: 16 residues. CDR1 SGHTS and CDR2 YDEGEE come from the germline V gene. CDR3 nucleotides: TGTGCCAGCAGCGTCCACAGGGTAACCGTGAACACTGAAGCTTTCTTT. Protein product: CASSVHRVTVNTEAFF. The full variable domain, rest sourced from reference TRBV5-8 and TRBJ1-1, is EAGVTQSPTHLIKTRGQQATLRCSPISGHTSVYWYQQALGLGLQFLLWYDEGEERNRGNFPPRFSGRQFPNYSSELNVNALELEDSALYLCASSVHRVTVNTEAFFGQGTRLTVV.

V is TRBV6-5 and J is TRBJ2-7; D perhaps matches TRBD2 (7 bases). Trimming shortened V by 7 bases and J by 3 bases, and 19 bases separated the two germline ends. The CDR3 loop spans 15 amino acids. From germline, CDR1 is MNHEY and CDR2 SVGAGI. CDR3 protein: CASTKRGGPFYEQYF. The CDR3 region has the DNA TGTGCCAGCACCAAGAGGGGGGGGCCCTTCTACGAGCAGTACTTC.

V and J are TRBV21-1 and TRBJ2-7; the table gives TRBD1 as D, unverified against the DNA. TRBV21-1 is a documented pseudogene. The CDR3 extends over 17 amino acids. DNA for the CDR3: TGTGCCAGCAGCAAAGGGAAGAACAGGGACGGCGTGTACGAGCAGTACTTC. Its translation: CASSKGKNRDGVYEQYF.

This clone showed up just once. This chain links TRBV21-1 with TRBJ2-5; TRBD1 is the table's D call and was not checked against the DNA. TRBV21-1 is annotated as a pseudogene. There are 17 residues in the CDR3. The CDR3 reads CASSMPRQGSGQETQYF. CDR3 sequence (DNA): TGTGCCAGCAGCATGCCCCGGCAGGGGAGTGGCCAAGAGACCCAGTACTTC.